Below are 13 T cell receptor beta chains sequenced from a single sample in a study of shared clonotypes between healthy human individuals. Assay: immunoSEQ multiplex PCR; the TCRdb copy retains only in-frame clones and omits some. The profile shows around 88,000 clones, approximately 63% of them singletons. The sample was memory CD8+ T cells sorted from blood. Subset noted: CD45RO+ cells pooled with CCR7-negative TemRA cells. The receptors come from a man aged 25-40 years in good health.

The rearrangement links TRBV28 to TRBJ2-5; 7 nucleotides agree with TRBD1. Unmatched junction bases numbered 5, after V lost 5 bases and J lost 2 bases. Germline V gene lookup returns CDR1 MDHEN and CDR2 SYDVKM. The CDR3 is 14 residues long. Here the CDR3 DNA reads TGTGCCAGCAGTATACTGGGACAGCAAGAGACCCAGTACTTC. As protein: CASSILGQQETQYF.

V is TRBV21-1 and J is TRBJ2-1; the table assigns TRBD2, which was not confirmed against the DNA. TRBV21-1 is a pseudogene locus. The length of the CDR3 is 17 residues. The CDR3 reads CASSKEKAGVGYNEQFF. CDR3 nucleotide sequence: TGTGCCAGCAGCAAAGAGAAAGCGGGAGTCGGATACAATGAGCAGTTCTTC.

The CDR3 DNA follows: TGTGCCAGCGATCAGGGGGTCGGGGCCTATGGCTACACCTTC. It specifies CASDQGVGAYGYTF. This chain joins TRBV5-6 and TRBJ1-2; 7 bases are shared with TRBD1. CDR3 length: 14 residues. The germline CDR1 and CDR2 sequences are SGHDT and YYEEEE. V lost 7 bases, J lost 4 bases, and 10 bases stayed unmatched.

V usage is TRBV6-1 and J usage is TRBJ2-7; 10 bases fit TRBD1. This CDR3 is 14 amino acids long. The V and J ends lost 1 base and 3 bases, in that order; junction bases with no gene match: 0. From germline, CDR1 is MNHNS and CDR2 SASEGT. CDR3 residues: CASSEGTGGYEQYF. The CDR3 nucleotides are TGTGCCAGCAGTGAAGGGACAGGGGGCTACGAGCAGTACTTC.

Only a few counts were recorded for this clone. The V and J genes are TRBV29-1 and TRBJ2-5; 10 bases are a match to TRBD2. This CDR3 is 16 amino acids long. CDR1 is SQVTM and CDR2 is ANQGSEA in the germline V gene. The trim removed 5 bases at V and 5 bases at J, leaving 14 bases unmatched. CDR3 bases: TGCAGCGTTTTGGGGCTAGCGGGAGCGGTTGCGGAGACCCAGTACTTC. Translated: CSVLGLAGAVAETQYF.

The V call is TRBV6-1, the J call TRBJ2-7; 9 positions match TRBD2. Germline CDR1 and CDR2: MNHNS and SASEGT. This CDR3 spans 12 amino acids. V lost 9 bases, J lost 3 bases, and 3 bases stayed unmatched. The CDR3 DNA follows: TGTGCCAGTGGACTAGCGAACTACGAGCAGTACTTC. Its translation: CASGLANYEQYF.

V is TRBV15 and J is TRBJ1-1; D is unresolved. Trimming took off 0 bases at V and 2 bases at J, with 10 bases between the two ends. The CDR3 loop spans 15 amino acids. Looked up from germline, CDR1 is LNHNV and CDR2 is YYDKDF (reference sequence). CDR3 amino acids: CATSRDRWGNTEAFF. CDR3 nucleotides: TGTGCCACCAGCAGAGATAGGTGGGGTAACACTGAAGCTTTCTTT.

The gene calls are TRBV29-1 and TRBJ2-5; TRBD2 aligns across 11 bases. The J call is uncertain, as TRBJ2-7 better fits the DNA end. The germline V gene has CDR1 SQVTM and CDR2 ANQGSEA. The CDR3 is made up of 12 amino acids. CDR3 region: CSTLAGGYEQYF. In DNA form, the CDR3 reads TGCAGCACCCTAGCGGGGGGCTACGAGCAGTACTTC.

For this clone: Since a far larger clone is one base different, this is likely a read error. The same CDR3 is also encoded by other DNA sequences in this sample. V usage is TRBV11-2 and J usage is TRBJ2-7, with 9 bases fitting TRBD2. The CDR3 is 15 amino acids. Germline V gene lookup returns CDR1 SGHAT and CDR2 FQNNGV. Unmatched junction bases numbered 8, after V lost 1 base and J lost 7 bases. Written as DNA, the CDR3 is TGTGCCAGCAGCTTAGCGAGCTCGGCGGGAGGGGAGCAGTACTTC. Translating gives CASSLASSAGGEQYF. The complete variable domain, with remaining parts taken from reference TRBV11-2 and TRBJ2-7, reads EAGVAQSPRYKIIEKRQSVAFWCNPISGHATLYWYQQILGQGPKLLIQFQNNGVVDDSQLPKDRFSAERLKGVDSTLKIQPAKLEDSAVYLCASSLASSAGGEQYFGPGTRLTVT.

CDR3 nucleotides: TGCGCCAGCAGCTTGGGGGGGACTAGCGGAGATACGCAGTATTTT. It is translated as CASSLGGTSGDTQYF. The chain links TRBV5-1 to TRBJ2-3; 11 bases are shared with TRBD2. The length of the CDR3 is 15 residues. Germline V gene sequence: CDR1 SGHRS, CDR2 YFSETQ. V was pared by 0 bases and J by 5 bases, with 2 bases of the junction left unmatched.

CDR3 in DNA: TGTGCCAGCAGTTTAAGACTGAGGGGAGAGACCCAGTACTTC. It specifies CASSLRLRGETQYF. This rearrangement joins TRBV28 to TRBJ2-5; D might be TRBD1 or TRBD2, each matching 5 bases. With 2 bases removed from V and 4 bases from J, the gap between germline ends came to 11 bases. CDR3 length: 14 amino acids. Germline assignment: CDR1 MDHEN and CDR2 SYDVKM.

The J gene is TRBJ1-2, the V gene TRBV7-4; unclear D gene. Trimming pared 4 bases from V and 14 bases from J, leaving 29 bases between. The germline V gene encodes CDR1 SGHVT and CDR2 SQSDAQ. This CDR3 comprises 16 residues. For the CDR3, the DNA is TGTGCCAGCAGCTCAGCGTTTTCAGCTCGAAGACCTATGGCTACCTTC. It specifies CASSSAFSARRPMATF.

This clone was seen only once. The chain joins TRBV27 to TRBJ1-1, with D perhaps matching TRBD1 (6 bases). Germline V gives CDR1 MNHEY, CDR2 SMNVEV (reference sequence). Trimming took off 2 bases at V and 5 bases at J, with 12 bases between the two ends. This CDR3 contains 14 residues. CDR3 in DNA: TGTGCCAGCAGTTTACGGGGGCTGGGGACTGAAGCTTTCTTT. Amino acid sequence: CASSLRGLGTEAFF.